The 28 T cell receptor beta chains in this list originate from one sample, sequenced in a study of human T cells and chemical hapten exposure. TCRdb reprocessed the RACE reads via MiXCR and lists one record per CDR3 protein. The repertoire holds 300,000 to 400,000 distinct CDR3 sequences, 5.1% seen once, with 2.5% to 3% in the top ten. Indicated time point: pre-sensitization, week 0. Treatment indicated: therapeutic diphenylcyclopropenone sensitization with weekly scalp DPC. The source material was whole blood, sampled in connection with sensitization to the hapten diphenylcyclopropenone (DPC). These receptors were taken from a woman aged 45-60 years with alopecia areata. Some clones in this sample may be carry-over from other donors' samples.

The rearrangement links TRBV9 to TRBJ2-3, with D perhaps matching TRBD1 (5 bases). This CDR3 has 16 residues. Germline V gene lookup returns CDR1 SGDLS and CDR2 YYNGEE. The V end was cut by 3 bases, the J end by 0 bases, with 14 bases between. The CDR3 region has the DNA TGTGCCAGCAGCGGGTCCCACCGGACAAGCACAGATACGCAGTATTTT. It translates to CASSGSHRTSTDTQYF.

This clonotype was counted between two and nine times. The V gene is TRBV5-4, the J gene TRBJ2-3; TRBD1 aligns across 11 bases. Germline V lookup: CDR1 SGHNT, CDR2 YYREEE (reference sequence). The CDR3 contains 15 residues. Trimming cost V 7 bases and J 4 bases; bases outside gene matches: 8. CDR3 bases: TGTGCCAGCTGGCCGGACAGGGGGCGCCCAGATACGCAGTATTTT. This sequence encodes CASWPDRGRPDTQYF.

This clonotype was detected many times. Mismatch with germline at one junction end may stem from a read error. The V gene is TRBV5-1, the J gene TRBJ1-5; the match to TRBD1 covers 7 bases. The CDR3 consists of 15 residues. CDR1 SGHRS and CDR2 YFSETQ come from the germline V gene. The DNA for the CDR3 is TGTGCCAGCAGCTTAAGTGGACAGGGCAATCAGCCCCAGCATTTT. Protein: CASSLSGQGNQPQHF.

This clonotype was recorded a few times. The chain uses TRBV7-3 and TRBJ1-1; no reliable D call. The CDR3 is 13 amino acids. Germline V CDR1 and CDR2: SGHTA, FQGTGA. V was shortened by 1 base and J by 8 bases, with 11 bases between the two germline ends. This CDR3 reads CASSLIHVGEAFF. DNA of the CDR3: TGTGCCAGCAGCTTAATACACGTGGGGGAAGCTTTCTTT.

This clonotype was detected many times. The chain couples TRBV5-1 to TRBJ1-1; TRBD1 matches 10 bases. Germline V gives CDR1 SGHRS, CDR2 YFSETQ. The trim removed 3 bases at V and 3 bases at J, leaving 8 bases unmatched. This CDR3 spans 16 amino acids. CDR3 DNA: TGCGCCAGCAGCTGGGGGACAGGGGTAATTGACACTGAAGCTTTCTTT. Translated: CASSWGTGVIDTEAFF.

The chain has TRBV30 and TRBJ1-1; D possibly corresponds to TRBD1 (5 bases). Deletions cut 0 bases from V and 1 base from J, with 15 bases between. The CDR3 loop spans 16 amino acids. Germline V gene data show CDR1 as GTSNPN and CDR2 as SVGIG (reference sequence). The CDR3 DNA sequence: TGTGCCTGGAGTGTTTGGGGGGTTAGGACGAACACTGAAGCTTTCTTT. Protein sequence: CAWSVWGVRTNTEAFF.

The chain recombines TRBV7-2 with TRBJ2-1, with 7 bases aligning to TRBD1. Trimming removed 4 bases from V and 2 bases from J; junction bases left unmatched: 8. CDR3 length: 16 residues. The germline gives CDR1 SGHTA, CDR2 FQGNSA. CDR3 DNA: TGTGCCAGCAGCTCCCTGACAGGGATGGCCTACAATGAGCAGTTCTTC. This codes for CASSSLTGMAYNEQFF.

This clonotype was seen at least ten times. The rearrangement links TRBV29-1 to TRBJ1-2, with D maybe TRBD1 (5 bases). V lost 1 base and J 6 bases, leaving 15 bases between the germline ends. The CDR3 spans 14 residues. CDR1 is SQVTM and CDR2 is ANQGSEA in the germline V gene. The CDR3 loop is CSVEGEGRYDGYTF. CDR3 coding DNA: TGCAGCGTTGAAGGGGAGGGGCGGTACGATGGCTACACCTTC.

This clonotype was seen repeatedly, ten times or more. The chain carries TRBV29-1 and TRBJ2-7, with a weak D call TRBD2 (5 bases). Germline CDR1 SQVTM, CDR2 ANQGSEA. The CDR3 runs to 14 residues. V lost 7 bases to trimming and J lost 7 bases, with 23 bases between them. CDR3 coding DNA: TGCAGCGCGACGGAGTTGATAGATTCGGGGGAGCAGTACTTC. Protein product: CSATELIDSGEQYF.

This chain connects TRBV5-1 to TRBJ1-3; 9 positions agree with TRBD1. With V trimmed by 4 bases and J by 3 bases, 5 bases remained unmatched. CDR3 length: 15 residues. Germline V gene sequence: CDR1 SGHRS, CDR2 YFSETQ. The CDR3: CASSVDRGYGNTIYF. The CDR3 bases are TGCGCCAGCAGCGTGGACAGGGGATATGGAAACACCATATATTTT. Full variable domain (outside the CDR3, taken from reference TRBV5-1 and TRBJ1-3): KAGVTQTPRYLIKTRGQQVTLSCSPISGHRSVSWYQQTPGQGLQFLFEYFSETQRNKGNFPGRFSGRQFSNSRSEMNVSTLELGDSALYLCASSVDRGYGNTIYFGEGSWLTVV.

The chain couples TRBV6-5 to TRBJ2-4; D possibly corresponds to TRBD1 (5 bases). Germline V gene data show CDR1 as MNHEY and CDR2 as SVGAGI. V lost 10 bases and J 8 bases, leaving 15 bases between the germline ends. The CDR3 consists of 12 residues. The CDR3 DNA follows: TGTGCCACGAAGGTCAAAGGGGACATTCAGTACTTC. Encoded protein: CATKVKGDIQYF.

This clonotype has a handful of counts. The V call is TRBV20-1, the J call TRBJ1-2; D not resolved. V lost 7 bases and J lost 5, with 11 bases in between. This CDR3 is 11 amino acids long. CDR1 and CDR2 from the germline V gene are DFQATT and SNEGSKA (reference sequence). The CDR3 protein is CSGMDRYGYTF. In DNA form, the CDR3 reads TGCAGTGGTATGGACCGATATGGCTACACCTTC.

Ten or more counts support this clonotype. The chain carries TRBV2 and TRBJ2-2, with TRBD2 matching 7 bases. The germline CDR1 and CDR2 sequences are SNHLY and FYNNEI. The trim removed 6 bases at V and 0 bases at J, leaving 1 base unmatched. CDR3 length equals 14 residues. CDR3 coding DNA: TGTGCCAGCAGCGGGACTACGAACACCGGGGAGCTGTTTTTT. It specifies CASSGTTNTGELFF.

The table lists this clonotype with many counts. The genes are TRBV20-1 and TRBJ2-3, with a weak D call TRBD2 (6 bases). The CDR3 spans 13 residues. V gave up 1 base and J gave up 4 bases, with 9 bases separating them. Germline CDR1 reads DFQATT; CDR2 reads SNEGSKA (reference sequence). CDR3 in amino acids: CSARGGDPDTQYF. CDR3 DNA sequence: TGCAGTGCTAGAGGGGGGGACCCAGATACGCAGTATTTT.

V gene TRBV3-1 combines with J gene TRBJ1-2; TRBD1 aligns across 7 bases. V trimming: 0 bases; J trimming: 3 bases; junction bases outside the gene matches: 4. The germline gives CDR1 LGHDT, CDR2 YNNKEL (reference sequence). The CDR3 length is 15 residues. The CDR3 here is CASSQDQTGYYGYTF. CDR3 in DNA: TGTGCCAGCAGCCAAGATCAGACAGGGTACTATGGCTACACCTTC.

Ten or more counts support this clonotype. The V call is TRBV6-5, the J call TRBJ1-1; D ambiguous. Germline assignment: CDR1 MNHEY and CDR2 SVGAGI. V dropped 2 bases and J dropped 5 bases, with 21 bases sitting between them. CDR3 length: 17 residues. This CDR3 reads CASSYRSRGILPTEAFF. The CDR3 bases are TGTGCCAGCAGTTACCGTTCCCGTGGAATACTACCAACTGAAGCTTTCTTT.

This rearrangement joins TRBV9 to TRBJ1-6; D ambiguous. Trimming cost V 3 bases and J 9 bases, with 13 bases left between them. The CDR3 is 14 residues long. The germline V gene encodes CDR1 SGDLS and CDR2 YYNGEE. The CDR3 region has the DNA TGTGCCAGCAGCGGGGGTCCCGGTGGTTCACCCCTCCACTTT. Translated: CASSGGPGGSPLHF.

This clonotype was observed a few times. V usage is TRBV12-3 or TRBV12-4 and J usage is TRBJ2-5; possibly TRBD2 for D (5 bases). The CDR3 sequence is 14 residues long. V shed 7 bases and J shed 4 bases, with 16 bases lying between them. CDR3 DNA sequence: TGTGCCAGCACCGCCCCGGGGTACTTAGAGACCCAGTACTTC. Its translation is CASTAPGYLETQYF.

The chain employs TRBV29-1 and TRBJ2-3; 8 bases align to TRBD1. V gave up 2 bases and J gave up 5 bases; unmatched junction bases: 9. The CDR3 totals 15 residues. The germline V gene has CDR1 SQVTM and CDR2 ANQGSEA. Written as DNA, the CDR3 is TGCAGCGTTGAAATTACAGGGGGAAAAGGAGATACGCAGTATTTT. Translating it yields CSVEITGGKGDTQYF.

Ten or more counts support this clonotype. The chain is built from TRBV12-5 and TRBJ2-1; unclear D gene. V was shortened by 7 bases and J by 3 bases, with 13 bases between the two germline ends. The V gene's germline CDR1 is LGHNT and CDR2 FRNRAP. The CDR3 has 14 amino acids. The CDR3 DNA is TGTGCTAGTGCCACGGGCCTATTCTACAATGAGCAGTTCTTC. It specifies CASATGLFYNEQFF.

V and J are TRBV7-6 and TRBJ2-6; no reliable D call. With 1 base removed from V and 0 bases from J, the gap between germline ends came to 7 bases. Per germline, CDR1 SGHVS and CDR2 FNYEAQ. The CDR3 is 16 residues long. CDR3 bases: TGTGCCAGCAGCTTAGAACAAGCCTCTGGGGCCAACGTCCTGACTTTC. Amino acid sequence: CASSLEQASGANVLTF.

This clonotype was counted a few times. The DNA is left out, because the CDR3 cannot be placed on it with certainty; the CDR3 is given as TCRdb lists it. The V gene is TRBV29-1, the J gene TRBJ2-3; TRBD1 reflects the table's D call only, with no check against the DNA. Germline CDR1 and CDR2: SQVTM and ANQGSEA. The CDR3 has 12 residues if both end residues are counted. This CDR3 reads CSVAPGAGQPYF.

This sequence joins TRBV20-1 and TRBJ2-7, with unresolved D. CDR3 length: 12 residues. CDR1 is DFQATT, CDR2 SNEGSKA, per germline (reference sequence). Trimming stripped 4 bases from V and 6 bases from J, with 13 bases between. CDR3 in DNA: TGCAGTGCTATTGACACGGGTCGCGAGCAGTACTTC. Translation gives CSAIDTGREQYF.

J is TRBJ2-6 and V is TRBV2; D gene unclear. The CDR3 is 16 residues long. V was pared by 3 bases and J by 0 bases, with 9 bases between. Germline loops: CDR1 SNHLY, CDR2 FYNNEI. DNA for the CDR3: TGTGCCAGCAGTGACCCACCCTACTCTGGGGCCAACGTCCTGACTTTC. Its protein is CASSDPPYSGANVLTF. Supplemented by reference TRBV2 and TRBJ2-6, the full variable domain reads EPEVTQTPSHQVTQMGQEVILRCVPISNHLYFYWYRQILGQKVEFLVSFYNNEISEKSEIFDDQFSVERPDGSNFTLKIRSTKLEDSAMYFCASSDPPYSGANVLTFGAGSRLTVL.

CDR3 amino acids: CASSILTAQNTEAFF. The CDR3 DNA reads TGTGCCAGTAGTATATTGACAGCCCAGAACACTGAAGCTTTCTTT. The chain uses TRBV19 and TRBJ1-1; possible D gene TRBD1, 5 bases. V lost 2 bases to trimming and J lost 1 base, with 11 bases between them. This CDR3 comprises 15 residues. Germline V gene sequence: CDR1 LNHDA, CDR2 SQIVND (reference sequence).

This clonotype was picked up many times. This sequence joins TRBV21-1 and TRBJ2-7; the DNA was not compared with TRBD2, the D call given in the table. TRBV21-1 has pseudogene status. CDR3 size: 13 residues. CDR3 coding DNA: TGTGCCAGGGCCCAGGGAGGTGAAGACGAGCAGTACTTC. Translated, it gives CARAQGGEDEQYF.

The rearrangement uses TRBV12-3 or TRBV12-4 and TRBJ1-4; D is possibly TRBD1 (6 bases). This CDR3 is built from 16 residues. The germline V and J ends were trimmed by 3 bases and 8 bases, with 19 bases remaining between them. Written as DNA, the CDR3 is TGTGCCAGCAGTTTGGAAACGATCAGGGGAAGGGAAAAACTGTTTTTT. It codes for CASSLETIRGREKLFF.

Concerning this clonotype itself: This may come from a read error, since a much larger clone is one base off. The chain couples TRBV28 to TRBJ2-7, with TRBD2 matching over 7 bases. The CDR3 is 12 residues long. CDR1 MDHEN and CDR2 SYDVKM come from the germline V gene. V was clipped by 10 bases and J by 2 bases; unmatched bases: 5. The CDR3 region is CAIRSGAYEQYF. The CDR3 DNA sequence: TGTGCCATCAGGAGCGGGGCCTACGAGCAGTACTTC.